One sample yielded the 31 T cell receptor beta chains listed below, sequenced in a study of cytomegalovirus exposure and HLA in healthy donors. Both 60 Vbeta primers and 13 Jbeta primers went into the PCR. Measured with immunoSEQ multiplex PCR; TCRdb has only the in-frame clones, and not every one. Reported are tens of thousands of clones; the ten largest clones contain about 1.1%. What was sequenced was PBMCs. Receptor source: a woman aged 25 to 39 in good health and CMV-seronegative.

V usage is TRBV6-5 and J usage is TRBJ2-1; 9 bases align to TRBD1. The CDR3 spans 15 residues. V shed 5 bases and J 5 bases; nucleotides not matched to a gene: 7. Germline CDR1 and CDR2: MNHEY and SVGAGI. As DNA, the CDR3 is TGTGCCAGCAGTCTGGGACAGGGAAAGCACAATGAGCAGTTCTTC. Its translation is CASSLGQGKHNEQFF.

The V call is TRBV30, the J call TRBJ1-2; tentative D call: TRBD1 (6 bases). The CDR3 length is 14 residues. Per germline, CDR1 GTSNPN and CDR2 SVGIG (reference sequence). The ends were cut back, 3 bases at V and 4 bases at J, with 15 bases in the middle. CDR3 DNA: TGTGCCTGGAGGGACGAATCAGGGGTCTATGGCTACACCTTC. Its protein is CAWRDESGVYGYTF.

CDR3 residues: CASSSWTAGYTF. CDR3 coding DNA: TGTGCCAGCAGCTCTTGGACTGCAGGCTACACCTTC. This chain links TRBV7-9 with TRBJ1-2, with D hard to call. The germline V and J ends were trimmed by 4 bases and 8 bases, with 11 bases remaining between them. The CDR3 loop spans 12 amino acids. The germline V gene encodes CDR1 SEHNR and CDR2 FQNEAQ (reference sequence).

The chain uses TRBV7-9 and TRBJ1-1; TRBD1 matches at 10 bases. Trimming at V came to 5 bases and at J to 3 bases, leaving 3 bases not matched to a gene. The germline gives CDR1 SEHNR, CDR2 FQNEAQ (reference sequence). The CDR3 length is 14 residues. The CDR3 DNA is TGTGCCAGCAGCCGACAGGGGGCTTACACTGAAGCTTTCTTT. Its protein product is CASSRQGAYTEAFF. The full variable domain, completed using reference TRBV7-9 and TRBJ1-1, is DTGVSQNPRHKITKRGQNVTFRCDPISEHNRLYWYRQTLGQGPEFLTYFQNEAQLEKSRLLSDRFSAERPKGSFSTLEIQRTEQGDSAMYLCASSRQGAYTEAFFGQGTRLTVV.

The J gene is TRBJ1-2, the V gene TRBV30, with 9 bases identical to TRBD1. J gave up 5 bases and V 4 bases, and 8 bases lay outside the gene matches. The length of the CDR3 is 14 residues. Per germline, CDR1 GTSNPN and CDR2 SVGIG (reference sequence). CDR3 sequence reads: CAWTLSDRGYGYTF. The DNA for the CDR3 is TGTGCCTGGACCCTCTCGGACAGGGGTTATGGCTACACCTTC.

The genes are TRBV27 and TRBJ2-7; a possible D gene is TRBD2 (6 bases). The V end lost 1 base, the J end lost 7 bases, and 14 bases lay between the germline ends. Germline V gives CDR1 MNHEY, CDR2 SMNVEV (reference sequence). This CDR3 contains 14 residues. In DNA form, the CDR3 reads TGTGCCAGCAGTTTATATCCGACTAGTCGGGAGCAGTACTTC. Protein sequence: CASSLYPTSREQYF.

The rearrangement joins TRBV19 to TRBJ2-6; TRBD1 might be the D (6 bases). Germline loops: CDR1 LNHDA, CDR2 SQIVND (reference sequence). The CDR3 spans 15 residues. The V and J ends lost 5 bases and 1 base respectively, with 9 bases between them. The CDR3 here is CASSSDRSGANVLTF. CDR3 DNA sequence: TGTGCCAGTAGTTCAGACAGGTCTGGGGCCAACGTCCTGACTTTC.

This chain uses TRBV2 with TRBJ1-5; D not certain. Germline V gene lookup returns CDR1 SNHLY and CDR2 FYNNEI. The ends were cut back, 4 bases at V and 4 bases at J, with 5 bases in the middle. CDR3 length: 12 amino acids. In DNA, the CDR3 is TGTGCCAGCAGTGGAGGGAATCAGCCCCAGCATTTT. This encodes CASSGGNQPQHF.

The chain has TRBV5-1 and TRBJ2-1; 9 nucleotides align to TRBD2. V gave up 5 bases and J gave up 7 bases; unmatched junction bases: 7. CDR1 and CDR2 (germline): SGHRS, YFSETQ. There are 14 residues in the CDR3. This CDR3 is CASSRLAEGNEQFF. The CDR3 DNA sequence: TGCGCCAGCAGTCGACTAGCGGAGGGGAATGAGCAGTTCTTC.

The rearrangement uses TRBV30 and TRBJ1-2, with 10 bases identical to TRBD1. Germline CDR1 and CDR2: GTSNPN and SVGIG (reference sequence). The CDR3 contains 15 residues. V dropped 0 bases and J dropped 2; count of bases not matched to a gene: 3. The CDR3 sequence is CAWSVKGQGNYGYTF. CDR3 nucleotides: TGTGCCTGGAGTGTTAAGGGACAGGGGAACTATGGCTACACCTTC.

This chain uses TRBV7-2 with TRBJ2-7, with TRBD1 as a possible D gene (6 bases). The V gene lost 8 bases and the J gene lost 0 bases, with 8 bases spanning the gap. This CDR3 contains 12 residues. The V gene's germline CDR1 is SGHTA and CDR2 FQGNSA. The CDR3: CASLTGSYEQYF. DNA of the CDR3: TGTGCCAGCCTGACAGGCTCCTACGAGCAGTACTTC.

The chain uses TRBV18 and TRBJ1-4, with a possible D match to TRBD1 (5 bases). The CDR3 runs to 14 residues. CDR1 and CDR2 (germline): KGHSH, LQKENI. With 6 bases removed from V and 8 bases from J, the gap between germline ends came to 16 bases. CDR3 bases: TGTGCCAGCTCCTACGGACAAACGGAGGAAAAACTGTTTTTT. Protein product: CASSYGQTEEKLFF. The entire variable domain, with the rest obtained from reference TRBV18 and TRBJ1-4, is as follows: NAGVMQNPRHLVRRRGQEARLRCSPMKGHSHVYWYRQLPEEGLKFMVYLQKENIIDESGMPKERFSAEFPKEGPSILRIQQVVRGDSAAYFCASSYGQTEEKLFFGSGTQLSVL.

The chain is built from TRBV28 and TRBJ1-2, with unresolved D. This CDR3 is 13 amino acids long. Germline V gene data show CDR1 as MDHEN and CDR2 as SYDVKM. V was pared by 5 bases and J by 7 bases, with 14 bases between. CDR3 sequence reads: CASSPAARSGYTF. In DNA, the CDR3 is TGTGCCAGCAGTCCCGCGGCTAGGAGTGGCTACACCTTC.

The CDR3 DNA reads TGCGCCAGCAGCTTGGAGGGGACAGCCTATGGCTACACCTTC. Protein sequence: CASSLEGTAYGYTF. The V and J genes are TRBV5-1 and TRBJ1-2, with TRBD1 matching over 7 bases. Germline-derived CDR1 and CDR2 are SGHRS and YFSETQ. This CDR3 has 14 residues. V shed 0 bases, J shed 4 bases, and the junction held 3 bases outside the gene matches.

Written as DNA, the CDR3 is TGTGCCAGCAGTGAAGGGGCACCGGGGGGTGTTACAAATCAGCCCCAGCATTTT. As protein: CASSEGAPGGVTNQPQHF. The chain employs TRBV6-1 and TRBJ1-5, with D possibly matching TRBD1 (5 bases). This CDR3 has 18 amino acids. V was cut by 1 base and J by 4 bases, with 20 bases left in between. The germline CDR1 and CDR2 sequences are MNHNS and SASEGT.

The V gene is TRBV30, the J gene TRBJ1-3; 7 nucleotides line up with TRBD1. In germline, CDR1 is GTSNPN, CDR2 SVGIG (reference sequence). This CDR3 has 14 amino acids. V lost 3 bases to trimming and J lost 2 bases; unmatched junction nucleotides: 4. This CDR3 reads CAWSEGQPGNTIYF. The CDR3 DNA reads TGTGCCTGGAGCGAGGGACAGCCTGGAAACACCATATATTTT. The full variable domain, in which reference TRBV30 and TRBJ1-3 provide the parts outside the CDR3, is SQTIHQWPATLVQPVGSPLSLECTVEGTSNPNLYWYRQAAGRGLQLLFYSVGIGQISSEVPQNLSASRPQDRQFILSSKKLLLSDSGFYLCAWSEGQPGNTIYFGEGSWLTVV.

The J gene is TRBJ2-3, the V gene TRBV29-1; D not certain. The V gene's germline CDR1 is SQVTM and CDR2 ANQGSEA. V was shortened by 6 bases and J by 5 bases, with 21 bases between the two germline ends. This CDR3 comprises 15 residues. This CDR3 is CSVQAAGLVGDTQYF. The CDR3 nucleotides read TGCAGCGTCCAAGCCGCCGGGTTGGTTGGAGATACGCAGTATTTT.

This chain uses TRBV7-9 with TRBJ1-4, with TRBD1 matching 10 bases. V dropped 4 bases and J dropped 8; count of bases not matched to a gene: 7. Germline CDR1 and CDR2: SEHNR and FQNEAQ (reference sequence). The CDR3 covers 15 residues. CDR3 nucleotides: TGTGCCAGCAGCTCGACCGGGACAGGGGTGGAAAAACTGTTTTTT. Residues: CASSSTGTGVEKLFF.

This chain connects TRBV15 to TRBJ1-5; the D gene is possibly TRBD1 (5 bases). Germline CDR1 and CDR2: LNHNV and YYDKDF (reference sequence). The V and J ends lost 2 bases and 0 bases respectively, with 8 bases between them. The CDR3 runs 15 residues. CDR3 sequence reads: CATSRLRDSNQPQHF. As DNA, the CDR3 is TGTGCCACCAGCAGACTCAGGGATAGCAATCAGCCCCAGCATTTT.

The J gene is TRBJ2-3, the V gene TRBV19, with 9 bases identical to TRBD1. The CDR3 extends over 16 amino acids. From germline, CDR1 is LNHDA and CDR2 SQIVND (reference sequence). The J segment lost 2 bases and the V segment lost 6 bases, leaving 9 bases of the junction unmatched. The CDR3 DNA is TGTGCCAGTAGCGCGACAGGGGGGGATTTCACAGATACGCAGTATTTT. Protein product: CASSATGGDFTDTQYF.

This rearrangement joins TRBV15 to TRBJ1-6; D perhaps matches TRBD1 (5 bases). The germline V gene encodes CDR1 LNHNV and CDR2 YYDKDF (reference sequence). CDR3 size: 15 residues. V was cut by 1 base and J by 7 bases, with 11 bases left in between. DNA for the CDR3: TGTGCCACCAGCAGAGTTGGGGCAGGGAATTCACCCCTCCACTTT. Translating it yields CATSRVGAGNSPLHF.

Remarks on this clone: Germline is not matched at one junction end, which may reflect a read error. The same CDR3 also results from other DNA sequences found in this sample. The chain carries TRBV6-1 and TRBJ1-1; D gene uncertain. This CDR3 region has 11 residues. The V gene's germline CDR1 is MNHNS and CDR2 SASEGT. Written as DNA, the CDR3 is TGTGCCAGCAGTGATTGGGAGGGCCCATACTTT. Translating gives CASSDWEGPYF.

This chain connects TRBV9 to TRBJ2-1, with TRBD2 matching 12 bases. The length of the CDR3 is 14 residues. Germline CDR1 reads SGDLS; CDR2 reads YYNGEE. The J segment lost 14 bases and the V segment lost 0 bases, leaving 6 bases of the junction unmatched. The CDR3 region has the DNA TGTGCCAGCAGCGTAGTTCTAGCGGGGGGGGTAAAGTTCTTC. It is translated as CASSVVLAGGVKFF.

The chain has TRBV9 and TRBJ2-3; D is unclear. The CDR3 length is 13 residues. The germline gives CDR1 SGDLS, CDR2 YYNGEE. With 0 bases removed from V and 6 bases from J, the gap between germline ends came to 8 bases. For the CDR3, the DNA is TGTGCCAGCAGCGTAGATACTGTCGATACGCAGTATTTT. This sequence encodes CASSVDTVDTQYF. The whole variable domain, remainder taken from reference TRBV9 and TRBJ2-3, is DSGVTQTPKHLITATGQRVTLRCSPRSGDLSVYWYQQSLDQGLQFLIQYYNGEERAKGNILERFSAQQFPDLHSELNLSSLELGDSALYFCASSVDTVDTQYFGPGTRLTVL.

DNA for the CDR3: TGTGCCAGCAGCCGGGGCGACAGGTACGAGCAGTACTTC. Translated, it gives CASSRGDRYEQYF. The chain recombines TRBV7-2 with TRBJ2-7, with D maybe TRBD1 (6 bases). Trimming left V 5 bases short and J 4 bases short, with 12 bases between. Germline V gene data show CDR1 as SGHTA and CDR2 as FQGNSA. The length of the CDR3 is 13 residues.

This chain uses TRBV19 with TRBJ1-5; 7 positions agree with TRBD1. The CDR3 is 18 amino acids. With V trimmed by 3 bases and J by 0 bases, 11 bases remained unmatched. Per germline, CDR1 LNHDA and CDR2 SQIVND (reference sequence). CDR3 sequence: CASSIGRWDRDSNQPQHF. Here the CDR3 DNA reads TGTGCCAGTAGTATCGGTCGATGGGACAGAGATAGCAATCAGCCCCAGCATTTT.

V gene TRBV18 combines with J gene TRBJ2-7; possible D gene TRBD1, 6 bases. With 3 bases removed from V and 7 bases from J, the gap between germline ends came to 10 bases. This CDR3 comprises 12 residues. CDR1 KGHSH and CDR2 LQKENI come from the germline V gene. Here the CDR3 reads CASSPTGSEQYF. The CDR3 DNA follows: TGTGCCAGCTCACCTACAGGGAGTGAGCAGTACTTC.

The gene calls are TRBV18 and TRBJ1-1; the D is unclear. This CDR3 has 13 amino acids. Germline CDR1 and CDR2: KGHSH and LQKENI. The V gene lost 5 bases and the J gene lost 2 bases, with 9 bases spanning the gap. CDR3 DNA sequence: TGTGCCAGCTCATTTTCGCGAAACACTGAAGCTTTCTTT. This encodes CASSFSRNTEAFF. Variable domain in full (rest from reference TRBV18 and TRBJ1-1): NAGVMQNPRHLVRRRGQEARLRCSPMKGHSHVYWYRQLPEEGLKFMVYLQKENIIDESGMPKERFSAEFPKEGPSILRIQQVVRGDSAAYFCASSFSRNTEAFFGQGTRLTVV.

CDR3 protein: CASSLERLNTGELFF. DNA for the CDR3: TGCGCCAGCAGCTTGGAGCGTTTGAACACCGGGGAGCTGTTTTTT. The chain recombines TRBV5-1 with TRBJ2-2; no clear D. Trimming pared 0 bases from V and 1 base from J, leaving 7 bases between. The germline V gene encodes CDR1 SGHRS and CDR2 YFSETQ. The CDR3 extends over 15 amino acids.

The CDR3, as DNA: TGCGCCAGCAGTGCTGGGACAGGGGTTTATGGCTACACCTTC. It encodes CASSAGTGVYGYTF. V usage is TRBV10-2 and J usage is TRBJ1-2; 10 bases are shared with TRBD1. Germline V gene lookup returns CDR1 WSHSY and CDR2 SAAADI. V shed 4 bases and J 5 bases; nucleotides not matched to a gene: 4. The CDR3 runs to 14 residues.

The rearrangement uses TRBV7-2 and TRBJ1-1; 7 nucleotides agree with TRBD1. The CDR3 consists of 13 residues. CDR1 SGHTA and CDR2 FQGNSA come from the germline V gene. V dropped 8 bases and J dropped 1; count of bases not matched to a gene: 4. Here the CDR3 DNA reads TGTGCCAGCTACAGGGGACCGAACACTGAAGCTTTCTTT. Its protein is CASYRGPNTEAFF.